These T cell receptor beta chains were read from a single sample in a study of OX40 agonist ivuxolimab in advanced cancers. Assay used: immunoSEQ multiplex PCR; TCRdb lists only in-frame clones, some missing. The sample lists under 45,000 clones; 70% to 85% were seen once. The specimen comprised CD4+ or CD8+ T cells sorted from blood, sampled in a trial of the OX40 agonist ivuxolimab. Receptors originate from an adult with an advanced solid tumor such as melanoma, head and neck, liver or kidney cancer. Each CDR3 is given with its conserved first and last residue. D genes are given only for firm matches. The size entry is marked missing in some rows and otherwise reads once, few, many or a size class.

clone_size: -; j_call: TRBJ1-5; d_call: -; v_call: TRBV19; cdr3_aa: CASSSQDRFGNQPQHF; cdr3_nt: TGTGCCAGTAGCTCCCAAGACAGGTTTGGCAATCAGCCCCAGCATTTT
clone_size: -; j_call: TRBJ2-7; d_call: -; v_call: TRBV28; cdr3_aa: CASSRYYEQYF; cdr3_nt: TGTGCCAGCAGTCGGTACTACGAGCAGTACTTC
clone_size: -; j_call: TRBJ1-1; d_call: -; v_call: TRBV7-6; cdr3_aa: CASSLRGGGQAWGTEAFF; cdr3_nt: TGTGCCAGCAGCTTGAGGGGTGGTGGGCAGGCCTGGGGCACTGAAGCTTTCTTT
clone_size: -; j_call: TRBJ2-7; d_call: TRBD1; v_call: TRBV5-1; cdr3_aa: CASSLPGTGVYEQYF; cdr3_nt: TGCGCCAGCAGCTTGCCCGGGACAGGGGTGTACGAGCAGTACTTC
clone_size: -; j_call: TRBJ1-4; d_call: -; v_call: TRBV7-6; cdr3_aa: CASSLLGEKLFF; cdr3_nt: TGTGCCAGCAGCCTCTTAGGTGAAAAACTGTTTTTT
clone_size: -; j_call: TRBJ2-7; d_call: -; v_call: TRBV7-2; cdr3_aa: CASSLGGHAYEQYF; cdr3_nt: TGTGCCAGCAGCTTAGGAGGGCACGCCTACGAGCAGTACTTC
clone_size: -; j_call: TRBJ2-3; d_call: -; v_call: TRBV6-4; cdr3_aa: CASIRRVAKDTQYF; cdr3_nt: TGTGCCAGCATCCGGAGGGTTGCCAAAGATACGCAGTATTTT
clone_size: once; j_call: TRBJ1-6; d_call: -; v_call: TRBV5-1; cdr3_aa: CASSPGGLRGVSSPLHF; cdr3_nt: TGCGCCAGCAGCCCCGGGGGCTTACGGGGTGTAAGTTCACCCCTCCACTTT
clone_size: -; j_call: TRBJ2-2; d_call: -; v_call: TRBV5-8; cdr3_aa: CASSTGIRGTGELFF; cdr3_nt: TGTGCCAGCAGCACCGGGATCCGAGGGACCGGGGAGCTGTTTTTT
clone_size: -; j_call: TRBJ1-2; d_call: -; v_call: TRBV11-2; cdr3_aa: CASSLREAVYGYTF; cdr3_nt: TGTGCCAGCAGCCTCCGGGAGGCCGTCTATGGCTACACCTTC
clone_size: -; j_call: TRBJ2-7; d_call: -; v_call: TRBV11-3; cdr3_aa: CASSSVQGGLEQYF; cdr3_nt: TGTGCCAGCAGCTCGGTCCAGGGCGGCCTCGAGCAGTACTTC
clone_size: -; j_call: TRBJ2-3; d_call: TRBD2; v_call: TRBV29-1; cdr3_aa: CSVEAGGGTDTQYF; cdr3_nt: TGCAGCGTTGAAGCGGGGGGGGGCACAGATACGCAGTATTTT
clone_size: -; j_call: TRBJ2-7; d_call: -; v_call: TRBV11-2; cdr3_aa: CASSLALDTAYEQYF; cdr3_nt: TGTGCCAGCAGCTTAGCCCTGGACACCGCCTACGAGCAGTACTTC
clone_size: -; j_call: TRBJ2-1; d_call: TRBD1; v_call: TRBV4-1; cdr3_aa: CASSAGTGYNEQFF; cdr3_nt: TGCGCCAGCAGCGCCGGGACAGGATACAATGAGCAGTTCTTC
clone_size: -; j_call: TRBJ2-3; d_call: TRBD2; v_call: TRBV28; cdr3_aa: CASSLTLAGGLDTQYF; cdr3_nt: TGTGCCAGCAGTTTAACCCTAGCGGGAGGTCTGGATACGCAGTATTTT
clone_size: -; j_call: TRBJ1-1; d_call: -; v_call: TRBV6-5; cdr3_aa: CASSYLTGNTEAFF; cdr3_nt: TGTGCCAGCAGTTACTTGACAGGGAACACTGAAGCTTTCTTT
clone_size: -; j_call: TRBJ2-1; d_call: TRBD2; v_call: TRBV28; cdr3_aa: CASSSLLAGAGNEQFF; cdr3_nt: TGTGCCAGCAGTTCCCTCTTAGCGGGAGCGGGTAATGAGCAGTTCTTC